Listed below are T cell receptor beta chains from one sample, sequenced in a study of radiation and T cells in renal cell carcinoma. Assay used: immunoSEQ multiplex PCR; TCRdb lists only in-frame clones, some missing. The table has 40,000 to 60,000 clones, 83% seen once. The sequencing here drew on blood, taken from a patient whose treatment included radiotherapy and nephrectomy. These receptors came from a woman in her 70s with renal cell carcinoma. Both conserved end residues are part of each CDR3. Each record gives: V gene, J gene, D gene, clone size, CDR3 DNA, CDR3 protein. D genes are given only for firm matches. Rows may omit the clone size; those that give it use once, few, many or a size class.

TRBV9,TRBJ1-2,NA,NA,TGTGCCAGCGGGGACCGTCGCTATGGCTACACCTTC,CASGDRRYGYTF
TRBV5-1,TRBJ2-5,NA,NA,TGCGCCAGCAGACAGGACCAAGAGACCCAGTACTTC,CASRQDQETQYF
TRBV5-1,TRBJ2-3,NA,NA,TGCGCCAGCAGCTGGGGGTCTAGCGGCACAGATACGCAGTATTTT,CASSWGSSGTDTQYF
TRBV6-5,TRBJ1-2,NA,NA,TGTGCCAGCAGTTACGTTTGGGGGGACTATGGCTACACCTTC,CASSYVWGDYGYTF
TRBV29-1,TRBJ2-5,TRBD1,NA,TGCAGCGTAGGGCGACAGGGAGAGACCCAGTACTTC,CSVGRQGETQYF
TRBV11-2,TRBJ2-1,NA,NA,TGTGCCAGCAGCCTCGGGGGATCCTCCTACAATGAGCAGTTCTTC,CASSLGGSSYNEQFF
TRBV19,TRBJ2-3,TRBD2,NA,TGTGCCAGTAGTACCAAGCGGGGCAAGGGCACAGATACGCAGTATTTT,CASSTKRGKGTDTQYF
TRBV7-3,TRBJ1-2,NA,once,TGTGCCAGCAGCTTAAATAGGGGATATGGCTACACCTTC,CASSLNRGYGYTF
TRBV6-5,TRBJ2-1,NA,NA,TGTGCCAGCAGTTCGGGGGCCCGCCGCGGGCAGTTCTTC,CASSSGARRGQFF
TRBV18,TRBJ2-7,NA,NA,TGTGCCAGCTCATCGAAGGTTAGGGGAGAGCAGTACTTC,CASSSKVRGEQYF
TRBV7-9,TRBJ2-1,TRBD2,NA,TGTGCCAGCAGCTCGGGACTATACAATGAGCAGTTCTTC,CASSSGLYNEQFF
TRBV13,TRBJ2-7,NA,NA,TGTGCCAGCAGCACCCGTATGGGGGAGCAGTACTTC,CASSTRMGEQYF
TRBV19,TRBJ2-1,NA,NA,TGTGCCAGTAGTATAGGGACTACCTACAATGAGCAGTTCTTC,CASSIGTTYNEQFF
TRBV7-9,TRBJ1-2,TRBD1,NA,TGTGCCAGCAGCTCCGACTCTTTGGGACAGGGGGCATATGGCTACACCTTC,CASSSDSLGQGAYGYTF
TRBV5-1,TRBJ2-3,NA,NA,TGCGCCAGCAGCCCTAGGCGGGCTGAAGATACGCAGTATTTT,CASSPRRAEDTQYF
TRBV7-8,TRBJ1-5,NA,few,TGTGCCAGCAGTCCTCCACAGCCCCAGCATTTT,CASSPPQPQHF
TRBV30,TRBJ1-1,NA,few,TGTGCCTGGAGTGTAGGCTTGGGGGCTGAAGCTTTCTTT,CAWSVGLGAEAFF
TRBV5-4,TRBJ2-5,TRBD1,NA,TGTGCCAGCAGCAGAGGACAGGGGAGAGGGGAGACCCAGTACTTC,CASSRGQGRGETQYF
TRBV7-2,TRBJ2-5,NA,NA,TGTGCCAGCAGCTTAGTTAGGGGTCGGACAGAGCAAGAGACCCAGTACTTC,CASSLVRGRTEQETQYF
TRBV28,TRBJ2-7,TRBD2,NA,TGTGCCAGCAGTTTGCCTAGCGGGAGGGCCTGGGCGAACTACGAGCAGTACTTC,CASSLPSGRAWANYEQYF
TRBV9,TRBJ2-3,NA,NA,TGTGCCAGCAGTGTTTCGAACACAGATACGCAGTATTTT,CASSVSNTDTQYF
TRBV6-5,TRBJ2-3,NA,few,TGTGCCAGCAGTTACTCGACATGGGCGGGGTCAGGGGCGCAGTATTTT,CASSYSTWAGSGAQYF
TRBV4-1,TRBJ2-5,TRBD1,NA,TGCGCCAGCAGCCAGGGGACAGGAGGGGGCCAAGAGACCCAGTACTTC,CASSQGTGGGQETQYF
TRBV27,TRBJ2-1,TRBD2,NA,TGTGCCAGCAGGGGACTAGCGGGAAGCCTCTACAATGAGCAGTTCTTC,CASRGLAGSLYNEQFF
TRBV2,TRBJ1-3,TRBD1,NA,TGTGCCACCGTGGGACAGGGGGGAAACACCATATATTTT,CATVGQGGNTIYF
TRBV29-1,TRBJ2-1,NA,NA,TGCAGCGCTATAGGTGGGGAGTACTACAATGAGCAGTTCTTC,CSAIGGEYYNEQFF
TRBV4-3,TRBJ2-1,TRBD2,NA,TGCGCCAGCAGCCAACGGGGGGTGGATGAGCAGTTCTTC,CASSQRGVDEQFF
TRBV9,TRBJ2-5,TRBD1,once,TGTGCCAGCAGCGTCAGGCCGGGACAGGGGCAAGAGACCCAGTACTTC,CASSVRPGQGQETQYF
TRBV5-1,TRBJ2-1,TRBD2,once,TGCGCCAGCAGCTTGGATCCTAGCGGCTCCTACAATGAGCAGTTCTTC,CASSLDPSGSYNEQFF
TRBV11-2,TRBJ2-1,NA,NA,TGTGCCAGCAGCTTATTACAGGGGGGGGATGAGCAGTTCTTC,CASSLLQGGDEQFF
TRBV19,TRBJ1-4,NA,NA,TGTGCCAGTAGCTCCTTTGAGAGTAATGAAAAACTGTTTTTT,CASSSFESNEKLFF
TRBV2,TRBJ1-1,TRBD1,NA,TGTGCCAGCGGTCTCCTACAGGGGTCTGAAGCTTTCTTT,CASGLLQGSEAFF
TRBV12-1,TRBJ2-7,NA,NA,TGTGCCAGCAGCTCAGGACCGGGCTCCTACGAGCAGTACTTC,CASSSGPGSYEQYF
TRBV9,TRBJ2-2,NA,NA,TGTGCCAGCAGCCCACTAGATCGGGCATACACCGGGGAGCTGTTTTTT,CASSPLDRAYTGELFF
TRBV30,TRBJ2-4,TRBD2,NA,TGTGCCTGGACTGCGGGAGGGCCAGGTCGGATTCAGTACTTC,CAWTAGGPGRIQYF
TRBV7-6,TRBJ2-7,NA,NA,TGTGCCAGCAGCTTAGCGTCCGGACGGGGCTACGAGCAGTACTTC,CASSLASGRGYEQYF
TRBV5-1,TRBJ2-3,TRBD2,NA,TGCGCCAGCAGCTTGAGGCCGCCTGGACTAGCGAATACAGATACGCAGTATTTT,CASSLRPPGLANTDTQYF
TRBV2,TRBJ1-5,NA,NA,TGTGCCAGCACCCGAGAGGGGAAACAGCCCCAGCATTTT,CASTREGKQPQHF
TRBV5-4,TRBJ2-2,NA,NA,TGTGCCAGCAGCCAAGCCGCCGGGACATATTACACCGGGGAGCTGTTTTTT,CASSQAAGTYYTGELFF
TRBV6-5,TRBJ1-2,NA,NA,TGTGCCAGCACGTTAAGAGAGGGCCGCTATGGCTACACCTTC,CASTLREGRYGYTF
TRBV16,TRBJ1-1,NA,NA,TGTGCCAGCAGCCAATCGCAAGCGTTTGGGGGGACCACTGAAGCTTTCTTT,CASSQSQAFGGTTEAFF